A single sample gave rise to the 27 T cell receptor beta chains below, sequenced in a study of blood T cell repertoires in COVID-19. Libraries were prepared by immunoSEQ multiplex PCR; TCRdb keeps only in-frame clonotypes and omits some of them. Of hundreds of thousands of clones listed, 70% to 90% were seen once; the top ten hold around 12%. Sequenced input: peripheral blood. Source of these receptors: a woman between 18 and 30 years old who had recovered from COVID-19.

The chain joins TRBV7-3 to TRBJ2-1; 8 bases are shared with TRBD1. This CDR3 comprises 15 residues. From germline, CDR1 is SGHTA and CDR2 FQGTGA. Trimming cost V 4 bases and J 7 bases; bases outside gene matches: 9. Here the CDR3 DNA reads TGTGCCAGCAGCTGGACAGGGCCAACGGGGAATGAGCAGTTCTTC. This gives the protein CASSWTGPTGNEQFF.

This sequence joins TRBV5-4 and TRBJ2-1; 10 bases match TRBD1. Germline values: CDR1 SGHNT, CDR2 YYREEE (reference sequence). The CDR3 is 13 residues long. V lost 10 bases, J lost 6 bases, and 7 bases stayed unmatched. DNA of the CDR3: TGTGCCTGCACCGGGGACAGGGGCAATGAGCAGTTCTTC. Translation gives CACTGDRGNEQFF.

The J gene is TRBJ1-5, the V gene TRBV19; possible D gene TRBD1, 5 bases. Germline V CDR1 and CDR2: LNHDA, SQIVND (reference sequence). CDR3 length equals 16 residues. Trimming stripped 7 bases from V and 2 bases from J, with 18 bases between. CDR3 bases: TGTGCCAGTACCTCTAGACAGATTTGGCGCAATCAGCCCCAGCATTTT. As protein: CASTSRQIWRNQPQHF.

This clone has only a few counts. The sample contains more than one DNA sequence encoding this CDR3. The chain recombines TRBV27 with TRBJ2-7; the D gene is possibly TRBD1 (5 bases). Trimming removed 2 bases from V and 1 base from J, with 6 bases in between. CDR3 length: 13 residues. CDR1 and CDR2 from the germline V gene are MNHEY and SMNVEV (reference sequence). The CDR3 bases are TGTGCCAGCAGTTTAGGGGCTTCCTACGAGCAGTACTTC. Translation: CASSLGASYEQYF.

The chain links TRBV19 to TRBJ2-7; 8 nucleotides align to TRBD1. V shed 5 bases and J 0 bases; nucleotides not matched to a gene: 3. This CDR3 is built from 14 residues. CDR1 and CDR2 (germline): LNHDA, SQIVND (reference sequence). Written as DNA, the CDR3 is TGTGCCAGTAGTGCGACAGGGGACTCCTACGAGCAGTACTTC. It specifies CASSATGDSYEQYF.

CDR3 DNA: TGTGCCAGTTCCCGGGCGGGAGCAACTAATGAAAAACTGTTTTTT. It codes for CASSRAGATNEKLFF. The chain links TRBV27 to TRBJ1-4; D is undetermined. The CDR3 consists of 15 residues. Trimming pared 9 bases from V and 0 bases from J, leaving 14 bases between. CDR1 and CDR2 from the germline V gene are MNHEY and SMNVEV (reference sequence). Drawing the rest from reference TRBV27 and TRBJ1-4, the complete variable domain is EAQVTQNPRYLITVTGKKLTVTCSQNMNHEYMSWYRQDPGLGLRQIYYSMNVEVTDKGDVPEGYKVSRKEKRNFPLILESPSPNQTSLYFCASSRAGATNEKLFFGSGTQLSVL.

The chain recombines TRBV9 with TRBJ2-7; 7 positions agree with TRBD2. Losses at the gene ends were 4 bases for V and 0 bases for J; bases not matched to a gene: 7. The CDR3 totals 15 residues. Germline V gene data show CDR1 as SGDLS and CDR2 as YYNGEE. In DNA form, the CDR3 reads TGTGCCAGCAGCCTAACTAGCGCGAACTCCTACGAGCAGTACTTC. Translating gives CASSLTSANSYEQYF. The variable domain in full, completed from reference TRBV9 and TRBJ2-7, reads DSGVTQTPKHLITATGQRVTLRCSPRSGDLSVYWYQQSLDQGLQFLIQYYNGEERAKGNILERFSAQQFPDLHSELNLSSLELGDSALYFCASSLTSANSYEQYFGPGTRLTVT.

This chain connects TRBV27 to TRBJ2-3; TRBD2 aligns across 13 bases. The V segment lost 8 bases and the J segment 6 bases; nucleotides outside the gene matches: 5. This CDR3 is 14 amino acids long. In germline, CDR1 is MNHEY, CDR2 SMNVEV (reference sequence). The CDR3 DNA reads TGTGCCAGCTCGGGACTAGCGGGATTGGATACGCAGTATTTT. It specifies CASSGLAGLDTQYF.

The chain recombines TRBV27 with TRBJ1-6; D remains unclear. CDR1 MNHEY and CDR2 SMNVEV come from the germline V gene (reference sequence). Trimming cost V 6 bases and J 4 bases, with 13 bases left between them. The CDR3 sequence is 15 residues long. CDR3 nucleotides: TGTGCCAGCAGAATCGGGTCGCATTATAATTCACCCCTCCACTTT. It codes for CASRIGSHYNSPLHF.

The chain carries TRBV19 and TRBJ2-7; 8 nucleotides match TRBD2. CDR3 length equals 14 residues. Germline-derived CDR1 and CDR2 are LNHDA and SQIVND (reference sequence). V was pared by 4 bases and J by 5 bases, with 7 bases of the junction left unmatched. CDR3 DNA sequence: TGTGCCAGTAGTACCATAGCGGGATTACACGAGCAGTACTTC. It specifies CASSTIAGLHEQYF.

The chain has TRBV6-5 and TRBJ2-7; TRBD2 is a possible D gene (6 bases). CDR3 size: 15 residues. V was pared by 0 bases and J by 3 bases, with 12 bases between. Germline values: CDR1 MNHEY, CDR2 SVGAGI. CDR3 nucleotides: TGTGCCAGCAGTTACTCGATAGCGGAGGGCTACGAGCAGTACTTC. This sequence encodes CASSYSIAEGYEQYF.

The rearrangement uses TRBV6-6 and TRBJ1-1; tentative D call: TRBD1 (5 bases). V shed 0 bases and J shed 2 bases, with 13 bases lying between them. Germline lookup yields CDR1 MNHNY and CDR2 SVGAGI (reference sequence). The CDR3 consists of 16 residues. This CDR3 is CASSYSGQGGNTEAFF. The CDR3 bases are TGTGCCAGCAGTTACTCGGGGCAGGGAGGTAACACTGAAGCTTTCTTT.

V gene TRBV5-1 combines with J gene TRBJ2-1; 8 bases line up with TRBD2. V trimming: 1 base; J trimming: 6 bases; junction bases outside the gene matches: 12. The CDR3 extends over 17 amino acids. Germline CDR1 and CDR2: SGHRS and YFSETQ. The CDR3: CASSLTATREGRNEQFF. DNA of the CDR3: TGCGCCAGCAGCTTGACGGCAACCCGGGAGGGCCGCAATGAGCAGTTCTTC.

The CDR3 bases are TGTGCCAGCAGCCAAAGACTAGCGGGCTCCTACGAGCAGTACTTC. Amino acids: CASSQRLAGSYEQYF. This chain uses TRBV4-2 with TRBJ2-7; TRBD2 aligns across 10 bases. The V gene end was trimmed by 2 bases and the J gene end by 0 bases; junction bases not matched to a gene: 1. Looked up from germline, CDR1 is LGHNA and CDR2 is YNFKEQ. The CDR3 sequence is 15 residues long.

This chain uses TRBV5-5 with TRBJ2-7, with 7 bases identical to TRBD1. The V and J ends lost 1 base and 4 bases, in that order; junction bases with no gene match: 11. Per germline, CDR1 SGHKS and CDR2 YYEKEE (reference sequence). The CDR3 contains 16 residues. The CDR3: CASSLIPGQRAYEQYF. For the CDR3, the DNA is TGTGCCAGCAGCTTGATACCGGGACAGAGGGCATACGAGCAGTACTTC.

This chain connects TRBV7-9 to TRBJ2-7; 9 positions agree with TRBD2. After removal of 5 bases from V and 2 bases from J, the junction contained 7 bases not matched to a gene. The CDR3 totals 15 residues. Germline assignment: CDR1 SEHNR and CDR2 FQNEAQ (reference sequence). The CDR3 DNA follows: TGTGCCAGCAGCCCGACAGGCGGGAGGGCCTACGAGCAGTACTTC. Amino acid sequence: CASSPTGGRAYEQYF.

The V call is TRBV28, the J call TRBJ2-7; the D gene is possibly TRBD2 (6 bases). The V end lost 8 bases, the J end lost 5 bases, and 16 bases lay between the germline ends. Germline CDR1 and CDR2: MDHEN and SYDVKM. This CDR3 is 13 amino acids long. The chain's CDR3 is CASVGGVWDEQYF. In DNA, the CDR3 is TGTGCCAGCGTCGGGGGTGTTTGGGACGAGCAGTACTTC.

The V call is TRBV9, the J call TRBJ2-7; D is ambiguous. The CDR3 is 13 amino acids. V dropped 0 bases and J dropped 4 bases, with 8 bases sitting between them. CDR1 is SGDLS, CDR2 YYNGEE, per germline. CDR3 residues: CASSVDELYEQYF. CDR3 bases: TGTGCCAGCAGCGTAGATGAGCTTTACGAGCAGTACTTC. Filled out from reference TRBV9 and TRBJ2-7, the complete variable domain reads DSGVTQTPKHLITATGQRVTLRCSPRSGDLSVYWYQQSLDQGLQFLIQYYNGEERAKGNILERFSAQQFPDLHSELNLSSLELGDSALYFCASSVDELYEQYFGPGTRLTVT.

The CDR3 loop reads CASSLSGQGAGQPQHF. CDR3 DNA: TGTGCCAGCAGCTTATCGGGACAGGGGGCCGGTCAGCCCCAGCATTTT. The chain uses TRBV7-9 and TRBJ1-5, with TRBD1 matching 12 bases. CDR3 length equals 16 residues. CDR1 is SEHNR and CDR2 is FQNEAQ in the germline V gene (reference sequence). V shed 2 bases, J shed 6 bases, and the junction held 5 bases outside the gene matches.

The rearrangement links TRBV29-1 to TRBJ2-1; D is unresolved. Germline V gives CDR1 SQVTM, CDR2 ANQGSEA. The ends were cut back, 3 bases at V and 9 bases at J, with 3 bases in the middle. The CDR3 is 9 amino acids. CDR3 residues: CSVDIEQFF. CDR3 DNA: TGCAGCGTTGATATTGAGCAGTTCTTC.

The chain recombines TRBV20-1 with TRBJ2-1; 8 bases are a match to TRBD2. From germline, CDR1 is DFQATT and CDR2 SNEGSKA (reference sequence). J lost 4 bases, V lost 3 bases, and 8 bases had no gene match. The CDR3 runs 15 residues. The DNA of the CDR3 is TGCAGTGCTAGTTTTCCTAGCGGGCGTTACAATGAGCAGTTCTTC. Translation gives CSASFPSGRYNEQFF.

V and J are TRBV7-9 and TRBJ2-7; 9 nucleotides line up with TRBD2. This CDR3 is 14 amino acids long. Germline lookup yields CDR1 SEHNR and CDR2 FQNEAQ (reference sequence). Trimming removed 1 base from V and 5 bases from J; junction bases left unmatched: 3. Written as DNA, the CDR3 is TGTGCCAGCAGCTTAGGCGGGAGGGGGAACGAGCAGTACTTC. Its protein product is CASSLGGRGNEQYF.

V gene TRBV11-3 combines with J gene TRBJ2-1, with TRBD2 identical over 10 bases. Germline values: CDR1 SGHNT, CDR2 YENEEA. V was pared by 3 bases and J by 4 bases, with 3 bases of the junction left unmatched. CDR3 length equals 15 residues. CDR3 nucleotide sequence: TGTGCCAGCAGCTTCGAACTAGCGGGATACAATGAGCAGTTCTTC. Translation: CASSFELAGYNEQFF.

The chain uses TRBV25-1 and TRBJ1-1; D perhaps matches TRBD1 (5 bases). From germline, CDR1 is MGHDK and CDR2 SYGVNS. The V gene lost 2 bases and the J gene lost 3 bases, with 16 bases spanning the gap. This CDR3 comprises 16 residues. The CDR3 here is CASSEIPLGGDTEAFF. CDR3 DNA: TGTGCCAGCAGTGAAATCCCTCTGGGAGGGGACACTGAAGCTTTCTTT.

The chain is built from TRBV5-6 and TRBJ1-1; possible D gene TRBD1, 5 bases. Trimming took off 0 bases at V and 7 bases at J, with 16 bases between the two ends. CDR1 is SGHDT, CDR2 YYEEEE, per germline. The CDR3 spans 15 residues. The CDR3 DNA follows: TGTGCCAGCAGCTTGGAACCGGGGGAAAGGATTGAAGCTTTCTTT. It yields the protein CASSLEPGERIEAFF.

The V gene is TRBV2, the J gene TRBJ2-1; D ambiguous. This CDR3 has 12 residues. The germline gives CDR1 SNHLY, CDR2 FYNNEI. The V and J ends lost 7 bases and 5 bases respectively, with 9 bases between them. The CDR3 DNA is TGTGCCAGCATAGTGGTTAACAATGAGCAGTTCTTC. Encoded protein: CASIVVNNEQFF.

This sequence joins TRBV6-5 and TRBJ1-2; perhaps TRBD1 as D (5 bases). V dropped 7 bases and J dropped 2 bases, with 11 bases sitting between them. The CDR3 covers 13 residues. Germline CDR1 reads MNHEY; CDR2 reads SVGAGI. The CDR3, as DNA: TGTGCCAGCATCGGGGGACCCAACTATGGCTACACCTTC. Protein product: CASIGGPNYGYTF.